This T cell receptor (beta chain) was identified in a study of T cells in Graves' hyperthyroidism and ophthalmopathy. The CDR3 length is 12 residues. Trimming pared 3 bases from V and 16 bases from J, leaving 16 bases between. Germline loops: CDR1 LGHDT, CDR2 YNNKEL (reference sequence). The source material, RNA transcripts, was used to amplify TCR beta CDR3 regions. The HTBI primer set was used in a first-round RT-PCR of the TCR CDR3. Each CDR3 protein gets one entry after TCRdb re-called the multiplex PCR reads with MiXCR. The sample holds roughly 290,000 distinct CDR3 sequences, about 13% seen once. Pregnant or lactating patients were excluded, as were those with uncontrolled infection or other autoimmune disease.

The sample was blood. The V and J genes are TRBV3-1 and TRBJ1-3; D may be TRBD1 (5 bases). The TCR comes from a middle-aged woman with Graves' hyperthyroidism. The CDR3 bases are TGTGCCAGCAGCCAGAGACCCGGGACCCATTATTTT. As protein: CASSQRPGTHYF.